This T cell receptor (beta chain) was sequenced for a study of blood T cell repertoires in COVID-19. Study overall: Acute and convalescent COVID-19 specimens originated in the United States, Italy and Spain. The cDNA or gDNA used as material had been derived from T cells, B-cell-depleted T cells, or PBMCs.

In the source study's methods: Reference gene primer amplification yielded estimated nucleated cell counts. Some clones are missing from TCRdb's copy, which holds only in-frame ones; the method was immunoSEQ multiplex PCR. V and J calls and clone size are given by that table; D and trimming were obtained from the DNA. The data show 200,000 to 250,000 clones, approximately 90% seen once. Germline lookup yields CDR1 MNHEY and CDR2 SVGAGI. The trim removed 7 bases at V and 4 bases at J, leaving 5 bases unmatched. This CDR3 is built from 13 residues. Sample: peripheral blood. This receptor was identified in a man in his forties or fifties with acute or convalescent COVID-19. This chain links TRBV6-5 with TRBJ2-3, with 7 bases that match TRBD2. The CDR3 coding sequence is TGTGCCAGCATAAGCGGGGACTCAGATACGCAGTATTTT. It yields the protein CASISGDSDTQYF.